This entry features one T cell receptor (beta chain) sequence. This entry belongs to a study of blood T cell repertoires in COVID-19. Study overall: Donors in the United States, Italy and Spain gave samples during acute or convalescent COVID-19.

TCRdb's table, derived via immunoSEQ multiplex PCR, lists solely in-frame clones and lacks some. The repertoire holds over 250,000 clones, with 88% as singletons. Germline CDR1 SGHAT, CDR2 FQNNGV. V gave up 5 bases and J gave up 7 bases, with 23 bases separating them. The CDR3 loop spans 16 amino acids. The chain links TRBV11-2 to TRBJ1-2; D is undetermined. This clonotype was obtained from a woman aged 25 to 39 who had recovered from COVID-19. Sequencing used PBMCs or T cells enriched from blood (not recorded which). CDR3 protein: CASSPDPFSPEGGYTF. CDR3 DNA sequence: TGTGCCAGCAGCCCCGACCCCTTTTCACCCGAGGGTGGCTACACCTTC.